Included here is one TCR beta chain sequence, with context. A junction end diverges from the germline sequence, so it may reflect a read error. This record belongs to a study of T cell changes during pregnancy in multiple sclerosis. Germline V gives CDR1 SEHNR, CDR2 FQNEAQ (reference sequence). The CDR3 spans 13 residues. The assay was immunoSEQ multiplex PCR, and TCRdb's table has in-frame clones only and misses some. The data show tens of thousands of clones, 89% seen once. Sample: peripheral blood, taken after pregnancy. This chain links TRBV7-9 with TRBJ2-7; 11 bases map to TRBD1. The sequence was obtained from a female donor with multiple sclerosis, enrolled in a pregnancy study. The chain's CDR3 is CASSQSYTGTGGF. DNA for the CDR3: TGTGCCAGCAGCCAAAGTTATACCGGGACAGGGGGCTTC. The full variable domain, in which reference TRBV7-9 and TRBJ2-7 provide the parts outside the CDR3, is DTGVSQNPRHKITKRGQNVTFRCDPISEHNRLYWYRQTLGQGPEFLTYFQNEAQLEKSRLLSDRFSAERPKGSFSTLEIQRTEQGDSAMYLCASSQSYTGTGGFGPGTRLTVT.